A single sample gave rise to the 18 T cell receptor beta chains below, sequenced in a study of cytomegalovirus exposure and HLA in healthy donors. The PCR was carried out with 60 Vbeta primers and 13 Jbeta primers. Libraries were prepared by immunoSEQ multiplex PCR; TCRdb keeps only in-frame clonotypes and omits some of them. The profile shows some 100,000 clones, around 83% of them singletons. Source material: PBMCs. All receptors derive from a man aged 25 to 45 in good health and CMV-seronegative.

This rearrangement joins TRBV10-1 to TRBJ2-6; D call uncertain. The CDR3 has 12 amino acids. CDR1 and CDR2 from the germline V gene are WNHNN and SYGVQD (reference sequence). Deletions cut 10 bases from V and 0 bases from J, with 4 bases between. The CDR3 region has the DNA TGCGCCACACTCTCTGGGGCCAACGTCCTGACTTTC. Translation gives CATLSGANVLTF.

This clone was seen a single time. The rearrangement uses TRBV11-2 and TRBJ2-5; 7 nucleotides align to TRBD1. The CDR3 is made up of 14 amino acids. Germline CDR1 reads SGHAT; CDR2 reads FQNNGV. Unmatched junction bases numbered 3, after V lost 5 bases and J lost 0 bases. The CDR3 nucleotides are TGTGCCAGCAGCCAAGGACAGGACCAAGAGACCCAGTACTTC. Translation gives CASSQGQDQETQYF.

The chain combines TRBV27 with TRBJ2-7; 8 bases line up with TRBD1. J lost 0 bases, V lost 4 bases, and 2 bases had no gene match. The germline V gene encodes CDR1 MNHEY and CDR2 SMNVEV (reference sequence). The CDR3 is 14 residues long. CDR3 amino acids: CASSSQGASYEQYF. The CDR3 nucleotides are TGTGCCAGCAGTTCGCAGGGGGCCTCCTACGAGCAGTACTTC.

This chain joins TRBV11-1 and TRBJ1-2; unclear D gene. The CDR3 has 14 amino acids. V gave up 2 bases and J gave up 5 bases, with 12 bases separating them. The germline gives CDR1 SGHAT, CDR2 FQDESV (reference sequence). CDR3 protein: CASSLLTGNYGYTF. The CDR3 region has the DNA TGTGCCAGCAGCTTACTAACGGGGAATTATGGCTACACCTTC. Looking up the rest from reference TRBV11-1 and TRBJ1-2 gives the full variable domain: EAEVAQSPRYKITEKSQAVAFWCDPISGHATLYWYRQILGQGPELLVQFQDESVVDDSQLPKDRFSAERLKGVDSTLKIQPAELGDSAMYLCASSLLTGNYGYTFGSGTRLTVV.

The chain combines TRBV28 with TRBJ1-2; D gene uncertain. Deletions cut 2 bases from V and 7 bases from J, with 11 bases between. Germline V lookup: CDR1 MDHEN, CDR2 SYDVKM. CDR3 length: 13 residues. The CDR3 loop reads CASSLSALPGYTF. For the CDR3, the DNA is TGTGCCAGCAGTTTAAGCGCCCTACCTGGCTACACCTTC.

The chain is built from TRBV5-1 and TRBJ1-2; 7 nucleotides agree with TRBD1. The germline gives CDR1 SGHRS, CDR2 YFSETQ. With V trimmed by 4 bases and J by 2 bases, 5 bases remained unmatched. The CDR3 is 14 residues long. The CDR3 nucleotides are TGCGCCAGCAGCCCGGGACAGATGAACTATGGCTACACCTTC. Protein: CASSPGQMNYGYTF.

CDR3 sequence reads: CASSPYETGGEDTQYF. The CDR3 DNA is TGTGCCAGCTCACCATATGAGACAGGGGGTGAAGATACGCAGTATTTT. The chain is built from TRBV18 and TRBJ2-3, with 9 bases fitting TRBD1. The CDR3 covers 16 residues. With 2 bases clipped from V and 5 bases from J, the junction kept 8 bases outside the gene matches. Germline V gene data show CDR1 as KGHSH and CDR2 as LQKENI.

The chain links TRBV5-1 to TRBJ2-5, with 9 bases fitting TRBD2. The CDR3 is 13 amino acids. Trimming took 2 bases from V and 11 from J; bases not matched to a gene: 7. Germline values: CDR1 SGHRS, CDR2 YFSETQ. The DNA for the CDR3 is TGCGCCAGCAGCTTAGGGACTAGCAGTAAGCAGTACTTC. Encoded protein: CASSLGTSSKQYF.

This clone appeared a single time. The V gene is TRBV27, the J gene TRBJ2-6; D remains ambiguous. The V and J ends lost 6 bases and 0 bases respectively, with 6 bases between them. Germline V CDR1 and CDR2: MNHEY, SMNVEV (reference sequence). The CDR3 totals 14 residues. CDR3 in amino acids: CASRSYSGANVLTF. Here the CDR3 DNA reads TGTGCCAGCAGGAGTTACTCTGGGGCCAACGTCCTGACTTTC.

The gene calls are TRBV5-6 and TRBJ1-2; D perhaps matches TRBD1 (5 bases). V was cut by 0 bases and J by 5 bases, with 5 bases left in between. The CDR3 has 12 residues. Germline V gene data show CDR1 as SGHDT and CDR2 as YYEEEE. The CDR3 loop reads CASSLAGYGYTF. The DNA of the CDR3 is TGTGCCAGCAGCTTGGCAGGGTATGGCTACACCTTC.

The chain couples TRBV28 to TRBJ2-1; tentatively, D is TRBD2 (6 bases). Germline loops: CDR1 MDHEN, CDR2 SYDVKM. Trimming left V 7 bases short and J 3 bases short, with 13 bases between. This CDR3 contains 14 residues. CDR3 sequence: CASNRRRGYNEQFF. CDR3 nucleotides: TGTGCCAGCAATAGAAGGCGGGGCTACAATGAGCAGTTCTTC. The entire variable domain, with the rest obtained from reference TRBV28 and TRBJ2-1, is as follows: DVKVTQSSRYLVKRTGEKVFLECVQDMDHENMFWYRQDPGLGLRLIYFSYDVKMKEKGDIPEGYSVSREKKERFSLILESASTNQTSMYLCASNRRRGYNEQFFGPGTRLTVL.

The chain combines TRBV19 with TRBJ2-7, with D maybe TRBD1 (6 bases). CDR3 length equals 14 residues. Trimming removed 1 base at V and 3 bases at J, with 10 bases between. Per the germline V gene, CDR1 is LNHDA and CDR2 is SQIVND (reference sequence). CDR3 residues: CASSIGGGYYEQYF. The CDR3 DNA reads as TGTGCCAGTAGTATAGGAGGGGGATACTACGAGCAGTACTTC. Combining the CDR3 with reference TRBV19 and TRBJ2-7 gives the whole variable domain DGGITQSPKYLFRKEGQNVTLSCEQNLNHDAMYWYRQDPGQGLRLIYYSQIVNDFQKGDIAEGYSVSREKKESFPLTVTSAQKNPTAFYLCASSIGGGYYEQYFGPGTRLTVT.

J is TRBJ2-7 and V is TRBV2, with 10 bases aligning to TRBD2. The ends lost 8 bases at V and 7 bases at J; junction bases unmatched: 11. The CDR3 runs to 14 residues. From germline, CDR1 is SNHLY and CDR2 FYNNEI. CDR3: CASSSGSRPGEQYF. In nucleotides, the CDR3 is TGTGCCAGCTCTAGCGGGAGCAGACCGGGGGAGCAGTACTTC.

The chain has TRBV5-1 and TRBJ1-6; 7 bases align to TRBD1. Germline V gives CDR1 SGHRS, CDR2 YFSETQ. The CDR3 spans 17 residues. Germline trimming cut 4 bases from V and 2 bases from J; bases unmatched to any gene: 9. The DNA of the CDR3 is TGCGCCAGCAGCGCTATCCCTCAGGGGGCCTATAATTCACCCCTCCACTTT. Its protein product is CASSAIPQGAYNSPLHF.

The chain links TRBV5-6 to TRBJ1-1; 7 positions match TRBD1. V lost 5 bases and J lost 4; bases outside the gene matches: 14. Germline lookup yields CDR1 SGHDT and CDR2 YYEEEE. This CDR3 has 16 amino acids. CDR3 coding DNA: TGTGCCAGCAGTATGTCGCACAGGGGAGGTCGCACTGAAGCTTTCTTT. Protein sequence: CASSMSHRGGRTEAFF.

The chain couples TRBV19 to TRBJ2-7, with TRBD1 matching over 7 bases. CDR3 size: 14 residues. Germline CDR1 LNHDA, CDR2 SQIVND (reference sequence). The V segment lost 0 bases and the J segment 3 bases; nucleotides outside the gene matches: 2. CDR3 residues: CASSIERGRYEQYF. In DNA form, the CDR3 reads TGTGCCAGTAGTATAGAAAGGGGGCGCTACGAGCAGTACTTC. Supplemented by reference TRBV19 and TRBJ2-7, the full variable domain reads DGGITQSPKYLFRKEGQNVTLSCEQNLNHDAMYWYRQDPGQGLRLIYYSQIVNDFQKGDIAEGYSVSREKKESFPLTVTSAQKNPTAFYLCASSIERGRYEQYFGPGTRLTVT.

The J gene is TRBJ1-5, the V gene TRBV4-2; D not resolved. V dropped 2 bases and J dropped 2 bases, with 13 bases sitting between them. This CDR3 is built from 16 residues. CDR1 is LGHNA and CDR2 is YNFKEQ in the germline V gene. This chain's CDR3 is CASSQLEGSGNQPQHF. CDR3 DNA: TGTGCCAGCAGCCAACTCGAGGGTTCTGGCAATCAGCCCCAGCATTTT.

V is TRBV10-3 and J is TRBJ1-6; TRBD1 aligns across 7 bases. The V and J ends lost 6 bases and 7 bases, in that order; junction bases with no gene match: 18. The CDR3 runs to 18 residues. CDR1 ENHRY and CDR2 SYGVKD come from the germline V gene. CDR3 sequence: CAISPFEGTAMGNSPLHF. CDR3 DNA: TGTGCCATCAGCCCTTTCGAGGGGACAGCCATGGGCAATTCACCCCTCCACTTT.